The sequence of this T cell receptor beta chain was determined in a study of T cells in Graves' hyperthyroidism and ophthalmopathy. Broader study findings: Within blood appeared most thyroid clonotypes that had expanded above 0.001.

There are many counts of this clonotype. Antigen specificity is unknown. Amplified TCR beta CDR3 regions came from RNA transcripts. HTBI primers were the set used in a first-round RT-PCR of the TCR CDR3. TCRdb recomputed calls from the multiplex PCR reads with MiXCR, one row per CDR3 protein. The table shows 450,000 to 700,000 distinct CDR3 sequences, with just over 45% occurring only once. Germline CDR1 MNHNS, CDR2 SASEGT. The CDR3 covers 14 residues. Between the trimmed V and J ends, which lost 6 bases and 5 bases, there was a span of 16 bases. The study left out patients who had uncontrolled infection, other autoimmune disease, pregnancy or lactation.

This chain connects TRBV6-1 to TRBJ1-2; possible D gene TRBD1, 6 bases. Sequencing was performed on peripheral blood or thyroid tissue (not recorded which). This clonotype originated in an adult woman with Graves' disease, either hyperthyroidism or ophthalmopathy (not recorded which). The CDR3: CASSLGTSAYGYTF. The CDR3 region has the DNA TGTGCCAGCAGCCTCGGGACATCCGCATATGGCTACACCTTC.